The T cell receptor beta chain described here comes from a study of shared clonotypes between healthy human individuals. There were only Caucasian adults among the donors, and all lived in Nashville, Tennessee. Some clones are missing from TCRdb's copy, which holds only in-frame ones; the method was immunoSEQ multiplex PCR. The table has fewer than 3 million clones, 85% to 95% seen once. This CDR3 contains 17 residues. V lost 3 bases, J lost 3 bases, and 6 bases stayed unmatched. Germline V gene lookup returns CDR1 KGHSH and CDR2 LQKENI. Broader study findings: The low donor count limited represented genetic and exposure-history diversity. Some clonotypes were shared by all four sorted-subset donors, while others were not shared. The non-shared ones had lower generation probabilities than the shared ones.

In regard to this clone: Its matching antigen is unknown.

The clonotype comes from a young man in good health. Some clones in this sample may be carry-over from other donors' samples. The chain joins TRBV18 to TRBJ2-2, with 11 bases identical to TRBD2. The specimen was naive CD4+ T cells from PBMCs. This sample's subset: CD45RA+ positively selected. The CDR3 coding sequence is TGTGCCAGCTCACCTTCCGGGACTAGCGGTGACACCGGGGAGCTGTTTTTT. Protein: CASSPSGTSGDTGELFF.